This T cell receptor beta chain is from a study of spatial heterogeneity in lung cancer. This clonotype came up a few times. MiXCR was run by TCRdb on the 5' RACE reads, yielding one entry per CDR3 protein. Altogether tens of thousands of distinct CDR3 sequences are present, about an eighth being singletons, with the ten largest covering roughly 6.9%. Time point meaning: sample taken at primary tumor resection. No cell sorting; template was whole RNA from tumor, lung tissue or PBMC. There were 75 or so donors, all of them untreated patients with early-stage non-small cell lung cancer. V gave up 3 bases and J gave up 7 bases, with 13 bases separating them. The CDR3 sequence is 15 residues long. Looked up from germline, CDR1 is KGHSH and CDR2 is LQKENI.

The J gene is TRBJ1-6, the V gene TRBV18; a possible D gene is TRBD1 (6 bases). This receptor was obtained from a male donor with early-stage non-small cell lung cancer. The source material was PBMCs, sampled at surgery. The CDR3 nucleotides are TGTGCCAGCTCACCCGGGACATGGGACAATTCACCCCTCCACTTT. Its protein product is CASSPGTWDNSPLHF. Full variable domain (rest looked up from reference TRBV18 and TRBJ1-6): NAGVMQNPRHLVRRRGQEARLRCSPMKGHSHVYWYRQLPEEGLKFMVYLQKENIIDESGMPKERFSAEFPKEGPSILRIQQVVRGDSAAYFCASSPGTWDNSPLHFGNGTRLTVT.